These 7 T cell receptor beta chains were sequenced from one sample in a study of T cell repertoires in cytomegalovirus infection. TCRdb passed the reads through MiXCR, listing each CDR3 protein once. The table lists fewer than 250,000 distinct CDR3 sequences, approximately 13% of them singletons, with approximately 1.6% in the top ten. The sample was PBMCs. These receptors were obtained from a human donor in good health (CMV status not recorded). Some clones in this sample may be carry-over from other donors' samples.

This clonotype was seen a handful of times. V gene TRBV10-2 combines with J gene TRBJ1-4; D is undetermined. This CDR3 has 13 residues. In germline, CDR1 is WSHSY, CDR2 SAAADI. Trimming shortened V by 6 bases and J by 3 bases, and 8 bases separated the two germline ends. CDR3 protein: CASSSVANEKLFF. In nucleotides, the CDR3 is TGCGCCAGCAGCTCAGTGGCTAATGAAAAACTGTTTTTT.

A word on this clonotype: This may be a read error, as it is one base from a much larger clone. This chain connects TRBV7-4 to TRBJ2-2; 8 bases are shared with TRBD1. This CDR3 is 15 amino acids long. Trimming cost V 5 bases and J 4 bases; bases outside gene matches: 6. Germline-derived CDR1 and CDR2 are SGHVT and SQSDAQ. The CDR3 region has the DNA TGTGCCAGCAGCCCGACAGGGGCGACCACCGGGGAGCTGTTTTTT. It specifies CASSPTGATTGELFF. The whole variable domain, remainder taken from reference TRBV7-4 and TRBJ2-2, is GAGVSQSPRYKVAKRGRDVALRCDSISGHVTLYWYRQTLGQGSEVLTYSQSDAQRDKSGRPSGRFSAERPERSVSTLKIQRTEQGDSAVYLCASSPTGATTGELFFGEGSRLTVL.

This clonotype showed up just once. This sequence may be a read error, since a much larger clone differs from it by one base. This chain uses TRBV7-2 with TRBJ1-1; D remains ambiguous. The CDR3 sequence is 12 residues long. Germline CDR1 and CDR2: SGHTA and FQGNSA. CDR3 in DNA: TGTGCCAGCAGCTCCCCAGGCTCTGAAGCTCTCTTT. Its translation: CASSSPGSEALF.

This clonotype was observed a handful of times. V gene TRBV6-2 or TRBV6-3 combines with J gene TRBJ2-1, with TRBD2 identical over 7 bases. V trimming: 4 bases; J trimming: 7 bases; junction bases outside the gene matches: 7. Germline V gene sequence: CDR1 MNHEY, CDR2 SVGEGT. The CDR3 is 14 amino acids. For the CDR3, the DNA is TGTGCCAGCAGTTTCGGACTAGGTGGAAATGAGCAGTTCTTC. Protein product: CASSFGLGGNEQFF.

This clonotype was detected ten times or more. The V gene is TRBV7-2, the J gene TRBJ1-2; 7 bases agree with TRBD1. CDR1 and CDR2 (germline): SGHTA, FQGNSA. CDR3 length: 16 amino acids. Trimming at V came to 5 bases and at J to 3 bases, leaving 12 bases not matched to a gene. CDR3 sequence: CASSHFNRGGDYGYTF. As DNA, the CDR3 is TGTGCCAGCAGCCACTTCAACAGGGGAGGGGACTATGGCTACACCTTC.

The rearrangement joins TRBV6-2 or TRBV6-3 to TRBJ2-6; 9 bases match TRBD1. Losses at the gene ends were 7 bases for V and 2 bases for J; bases not matched to a gene: 3. Looked up from germline, CDR1 is MNHEY and CDR2 is SVGEGT. This CDR3 has 15 residues. The CDR3: CASNTGGAGANVLTF. The CDR3 DNA reads as TGTGCCAGCAATACAGGGGGCGCTGGGGCCAACGTCCTGACTTTC.

This clonotype was picked up a small number of times. The CDR3 region is CATSETGEGRPQHF. CDR3 nucleotides: TGTGCCACCAGCGAGACAGGGGAGGGTCGGCCCCAGCATTTT. The rearrangement uses TRBV24-1 and TRBJ1-5; 8 bases align to TRBD1. Germline-derived CDR1 and CDR2 are KGHDR and SFDVKD. The CDR3 consists of 14 residues. V dropped 7 bases and J dropped 9; count of bases not matched to a gene: 10.